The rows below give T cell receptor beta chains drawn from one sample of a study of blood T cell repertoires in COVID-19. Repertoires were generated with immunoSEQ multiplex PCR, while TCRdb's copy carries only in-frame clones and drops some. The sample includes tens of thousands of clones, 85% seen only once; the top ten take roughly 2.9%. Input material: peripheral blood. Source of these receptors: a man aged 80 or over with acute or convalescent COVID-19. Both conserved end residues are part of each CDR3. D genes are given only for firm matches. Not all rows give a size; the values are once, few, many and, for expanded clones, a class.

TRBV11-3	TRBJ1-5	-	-	TGTGCCAGCAGCTTAGGCGCAAATCAGCCCCAGCATTTT	CASSLGANQPQHF
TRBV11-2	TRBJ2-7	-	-	TGTGCCAGCAGCTTTGGCGGGCTCGAGCAGTACTTC	CASSFGGLEQYF
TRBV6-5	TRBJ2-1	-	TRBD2	TGTGCCAGCAGTTACCGGGGCGGGAGTCCCTACAATGAGCAGTTCTTC	CASSYRGGSPYNEQFF
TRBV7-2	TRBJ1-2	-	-	TGTGCCAGCAGCTTAGCTGGGAGGGCGGGGTCCTATGGCTACACCTTC	CASSLAGRAGSYGYTF
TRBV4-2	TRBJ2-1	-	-	TGTGCCAGCAGCCCCGAAGGCGCCGGGACACTTTACAATGAGCAGTTCTTC	CASSPEGAGTLYNEQFF
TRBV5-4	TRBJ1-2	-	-	TGTGCCAGCACCACGGACAGCCAGAACTATGGCTACACCTTC	CASTTDSQNYGYTF
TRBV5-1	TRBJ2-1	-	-	TGCGCCAGCAGTCTAAACCGTAATGAGCAGTTCTTC	CASSLNRNEQFF
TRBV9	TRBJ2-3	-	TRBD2	TGTGCCAGCAGCGCCGGACTAGGCCACACAGATACGCAGTATTTT	CASSAGLGHTDTQYF
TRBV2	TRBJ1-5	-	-	TGTGCCAGCAGTGAAGGGCAGGGGATCAATAGCAATCAGCCCCAGCATTTT	CASSEGQGINSNQPQHF
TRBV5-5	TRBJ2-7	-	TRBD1	TGTGCCAGCAGCTTTACAGGGGTGGGGGCGTACGAGCAGTACTTC	CASSFTGVGAYEQYF
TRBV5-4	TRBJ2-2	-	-	TGTGCCAGCAGCTTGAACGGGGACACCGGGGAGCTGTTTTTT	CASSLNGDTGELFF
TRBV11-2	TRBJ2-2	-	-	TGTGCCAGCAGCTTACAGGGGAGCACCGGGGAGCTGTTTTTT	CASSLQGSTGELFF
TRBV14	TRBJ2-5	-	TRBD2	TGTGCCAGCAGCTCTCTACCGGGGGGAAGGCAAGAGACCCAGTACTTC	CASSSLPGGRQETQYF
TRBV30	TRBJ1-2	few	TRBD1	TGTGCCTGGAGTCAGGGGGCCATCCTCTATGGCTACACCTTC	CAWSQGAILYGYTF